This paragraph reports one T cell receptor beta chain. The data originate from a study of blood T cell repertoires in COVID-19. Looking at the study overall: Specimens from acute and convalescent COVID-19 originated in the United States, Italy and Spain. PBMCs, B-cell-depleted T cells, or T cells provided the cDNA or gDNA that made up the material.

The CDR3 is 13 amino acids. In germline, CDR1 is GTSNPN, CDR2 SVGIG (reference sequence). The ends lost 6 bases at V and 5 bases at J; junction bases unmatched: 9. In the original analysis: By means of reference gene primer amplification, nucleated cell counts were estimated. Assay: immunoSEQ multiplex PCR; the TCRdb copy retains only in-frame clones and omits some. V and J calls plus clone size are reproduced from that table; the DNA served to infer D and trimming. The table has 130,000 to 150,000 clones, about 91% seen once. The sequence derives from a woman between 50 and 59 years old with acute or convalescent COVID-19. The sample consisted of peripheral blood. The chain recombines TRBV30 with TRBJ2-5; 7 bases line up with TRBD1. The CDR3 nucleotides read TGTGCCTGTACGACAGGGTCGGGGGAGACCCAGTACTTC. It specifies CACTTGSGETQYF.